This T cell receptor (beta chain) was sequenced for a study of blood T cell repertoires in COVID-19. Study background: Material from acute and convalescent COVID-19 was sourced from the United States, Italy and Spain. PBMCs, B-cell-depleted T cells, or T cells provided the cDNA or gDNA that made up the material.

The authors' processing: Scientists estimated how many nucleated cells there were by amplifying reference gene primers. Profiled with immunoSEQ multiplex PCR; TCRdb holds only in-frame clones, not every one. The V and J calls and clone size are taken from that table; D and trimming were inferred from the DNA. This sample has 35,000 or so clones, with about 84% found just once. The V segment lost 7 bases and the J segment 4 bases; nucleotides outside the gene matches: 10. The CDR3 runs to 15 residues. Germline V gene sequence: CDR1 SNHLY, CDR2 FYNNEI. This chain joins TRBV2 and TRBJ1-2, with 9 bases matching TRBD1. The sample taken for sequencing was peripheral blood. This sequence originates from an elderly man with active or convalescent COVID-19. DNA for the CDR3: TGTGCCAGCAAGGTGGGGGACAGGGCCCCCTATGGCTACACCTTC. The encoded protein is CASKVGDRAPYGYTF.